The rows below give T cell receptor beta chains drawn from one sample of a study of control samples from healthy donors and cancer patients. Only in-frame clones appear in the TCRdb table, and some are missing; sequencing was by immunoSEQ multiplex PCR. The sample consists of 350,000 to 450,000 clones, over 75% of them appearing once. Sequenced: PBMCs. The receptors here all came from a man aged 35 to 55 with head and neck cancer. CDR3s include the opening cysteine and the closing phenylalanine or tryptophan. D genes are given only for firm matches. For some rows the clone size is stated as once, few or many, or as a class when expanded; others skip it.

TRBV30	-	-	TRBJ2-7	TGTGCCTGGAGGGCCTCCTACGAGCAGTACTTC	CAWRASYEQYF
TRBV7-6	-	-	TRBJ2-7	TGTGCCAGCAGCCCACGACCGGGGGGCGGAGGGGGCTACGAGCAGTACTTC	CASSPRPGGGGGYEQYF
TRBV30	-	-	TRBJ1-1	TGTGCCTGTAAGATGGGACGGATGAACACTGAAGCTTTCTTT	CACKMGRMNTEAFF
TRBV2	-	TRBD2	TRBJ2-1	TGTGCCAGCAGTGAGGGACTAGCGGGCGTCAATGAGCAGTTCTTC	CASSEGLAGVNEQFF
TRBV30	-	-	TRBJ2-7	TGTGCCTGGAGAGGCAGGAGTCAAGGCGAGCAGTACTTC	CAWRGRSQGEQYF
TRBV7-6	-	-	TRBJ1-3	TGTGCCAGCAGTTTAGAACAGGGTAGCGGGAACACCATATATTTT	CASSLEQGSGNTIYF
TRBV11-3	-	-	TRBJ2-1	TGTGCCAGCAGCTTAGTGTCGAGGGCTGAGCAGTTCTTC	CASSLVSRAEQFF
TRBV3-1/TRBV3-2	-	-	TRBJ2-5	TGTGCCAGCAGCCAAGTCTCCCTTACCCAGTACTTC	CASSQVSLTQYF
TRBV5-1	-	TRBD1	TRBJ2-1	TGCGCCAGCAGCCCGGACACGGGACAGTTTTACGGTGAGCAGTTCTTC	CASSPDTGQFYGEQFF
TRBV19	-	-	TRBJ2-1	TGTGCCAGTAGTATCCTCCCCTCCTTATATAGCTCCTACAATGAGCAGTTCTTC	CASSILPSLYSSYNEQFF
TRBV5-6	once	-	TRBJ1-1	TGTGCCAGCAGCTTGGCCGGGGCCACTGAAGCTTTCTTT	CASSLAGATEAFF
TRBV5-4	-	-	TRBJ2-3	TGTGCCAGCAGCTTATCGGGACTGAGAATAGATACGCAGTATTTT	CASSLSGLRIDTQYF
TRBV7-2	-	-	TRBJ1-5	TGTGCCAGCAGCTTATCCCTGGACGTTAGCAATCAGCCCCAGCATTTT	CASSLSLDVSNQPQHF
TRBV19	-	-	TRBJ1-1	TGTGCCAGTAGTATTTCCAGGGACACTGAAGCTTTCTTT	CASSISRDTEAFF
TRBV19	-	TRBD1	TRBJ1-6	TGTGCCAGTAGTATCCCTGGCGGGACAGGGGGCGTTGATTCACCCCTCCACTTT	CASSIPGGTGGVDSPLHF
TRBV4-1	-	-	TRBJ2-2	TGCGCCAGCAGCCAGAGCACCGGGGAGCTGTTTTTT	CASSQSTGELFF
TRBV19	-	-	TRBJ1-1	TGTGCCAGTAGTATTCTACAGCACCTGAACACTGAAGCTTTCTTT	CASSILQHLNTEAFF
TRBV3-1/TRBV3-2	-	TRBD1	TRBJ2-1	TGTGCCAGCAGCCAGAGGGGGCTAGGTGAGCAGTTCTTC	CASSQRGLGEQFF
TRBV19	-	TRBD1	TRBJ1-3	TGTGCCAGTAGTCAGGGGGCGGACTACCACCCTGGAAACACCATATATTTT	CASSQGADYHPGNTIYF
TRBV9	-	-	TRBJ2-6	TGTGCCAGCAGCGCTCAAATAGCAGGGCCTGGGGCCAACGTCCTGACTTTC	CASSAQIAGPGANVLTF
TRBV28	-	-	TRBJ2-4	TGTGCCAGCAGTTCGAGGCGGCTAAACATTCAGTACTTC	CASSSRRLNIQYF
TRBV7-9	once	-	TRBJ2-7	TGTGCCAGCAGCAATACTTTAGGGACCGAGCAGTACTTC	CASSNTLGTEQYF
TRBV24-1	-	TRBD1	TRBJ2-7	TGTGCCACCAGTGATCCCCCGACAGGGGCCTACGAGCAGTACTTC	CATSDPPTGAYEQYF
TRBV19	-	-	TRBJ2-1	TGTGCCAGTAGTACTGTCGGACAGCCTAACAATGAGCAGTTCTTC	CASSTVGQPNNEQFF
TRBV14	-	TRBD2	TRBJ2-7	TGTGCCAGCAGCCAAGGACTAGCGGGGGGCGAGCAGTACTTC	CASSQGLAGGEQYF
TRBV7-8	-	-	TRBJ1-1	TGTGCCAGCAGCTTAGACCGCGGATCGGCGGTCACTGAAGCTTTCTTT	CASSLDRGSAVTEAFF
TRBV6-5	-	TRBD1	TRBJ1-1	TGTGCCAGCAACCTGGACAGGGGGGACACTGAAGCTTTCTTT	CASNLDRGDTEAFF
TRBV9	-	-	TRBJ2-3	TGTGCCAGCAGCGTAGAACGAGGGAGGATGACAGATACGCAGTATTTT	CASSVERGRMTDTQYF
TRBV6-2/TRBV6-3	few	-	TRBJ1-1	TGTGCCAGCAGTTATGTCTACAGGACAGCGAACACTGAAGCTTTCTTT	CASSYVYRTANTEAFF
TRBV13	few	-	TRBJ2-7	TGTGCCAGCAGCTTAGAGTATGGGCGGGACATCTACGAGCAGTACTTC	CASSLEYGRDIYEQYF
TRBV21-1	-	-	TRBJ1-4	TGTGCCAGCAGCAAAAGGGGGCTTAGGGGTCGGATCGGTAATGAAAAACTGTTTTTT	CASSKRGLRGRIGNEKLFF
TRBV4-2	-	-	TRBJ1-6	TGTGCCAGCAGCCCCGAGGGGAAAAGCAATCGGTCACCCCTCCACTTT	CASSPEGKSNRSPLHF
TRBV5-1	-	-	TRBJ1-2	TGCGCCAGCAGCTTGAACGTCTTTGGTCCCCAGGGTGGCTACACCTTC	CASSLNVFGPQGGYTF
TRBV11-2	-	-	TRBJ2-2	TGTGCCAGCAGCTTAGTCAGGGGAGACACCGGGGAGCTGTTTTTT	CASSLVRGDTGELFF
TRBV5-1	-	TRBD1	TRBJ2-2	TGCGCCAGCAGAACCGGGGACAGCTCGAACACCGGGGAGCTGTTTTTT	CASRTGDSSNTGELFF
TRBV11-2	-	-	TRBJ2-1	TGTGCCAGCAGCACAGGGACTTTAGGCAATGAGCAGTTCTTC	CASSTGTLGNEQFF